The 24 T cell receptor beta chains presented below share a single source sample, sequenced in a study of CD8 T cells in Susac syndrome. The authors reverse transcribed about 0.5 to 1 ug RNA with random hexamers. TCRdb ran MiXCR on the immunoSEQ multiplex PCR reads and lists one entry per CDR3 protein. The table lists about 180,000 distinct CDR3 sequences, nearly 97% of them singletons, with 0.093% in the top ten. The specimen was CD4+ T cells from PBMCs. Receptor source: a human donor with multiple sclerosis.

The CDR3 loop reads CSARDPWVGTQYF. The CDR3 DNA is TGCAGTGCTAGAGACCCGTGGGTAGGGACCCAGTACTTC. This chain links TRBV20-1 with TRBJ2-5; D is ambiguous. Trimming took 0 bases from V and 7 from J, leaving 12 bases between them. The CDR3 is 13 residues long. Per germline, CDR1 DFQATT and CDR2 SNEGSKA (reference sequence).

V usage is TRBV29-1 and J usage is TRBJ1-1; TRBD1 matches at 9 bases. In germline, CDR1 is SQVTM, CDR2 ANQGSEA. Losses at the gene ends were 7 bases for V and 4 bases for J; bases not matched to a gene: 7. This CDR3 has 13 amino acids. The CDR3 DNA reads as TGCAGCGCTGGGACAGGGCAGGGCACTGAAGCTTTCTTT. Its protein is CSAGTGQGTEAFF.

The V gene is TRBV6-5, the J gene TRBJ2-2, with TRBD1 matching 7 bases. This CDR3 region has 15 residues. Germline V gene data show CDR1 as MNHEY and CDR2 as SVGAGI. The J segment lost 4 bases and the V segment lost 4 bases, leaving 6 bases of the junction unmatched. The CDR3 DNA is TGTGCCAGCAGTTGGACAGGCAGAGGCACCGGGGAGCTGTTTTTT. Its protein is CASSWTGRGTGELFF.

CDR3 protein: CATSRDGTETQYF. CDR3 DNA sequence: TGTGCCACCAGCAGAGATGGTACGGAGACCCAGTACTTC. The chain uses TRBV15 and TRBJ2-5; D gene uncertain. The CDR3 has 13 residues. Trimming pared 0 bases from V and 5 bases from J, leaving 7 bases between. The V gene's germline CDR1 is LNHNV and CDR2 YYDKDF (reference sequence).

The chain carries TRBV30 and TRBJ2-6; D gene unclear. V was shortened by 3 bases and J by 0 bases, with 6 bases between the two germline ends. The CDR3 length is 14 residues. Germline CDR1 and CDR2: GTSNPN and SVGIG (reference sequence). The CDR3 nucleotides are TGTGCCTGGAGCCCTCACTCTGGGGCCAACGTCCTGACTTTC. The encoded protein is CAWSPHSGANVLTF.

This clonotype was counted once. This chain joins TRBV15 and TRBJ2-4; TRBD1 agrees at 7 bases. The ends lost 4 bases at V and 8 bases at J; junction bases unmatched: 8. The CDR3 is made up of 14 amino acids. The germline V gene has CDR1 LNHNV and CDR2 YYDKDF (reference sequence). In DNA form, the CDR3 reads TGTGCCACCAGCATCGACAGGGATTTGGACATTCAGTACTTC. It is translated as CATSIDRDLDIQYF.

In its sample, this clonotype was seen once. V is TRBV19 and J is TRBJ2-4, with D unclear. V lost 5 bases and J lost 0, with 5 bases in between. Germline CDR1 reads LNHDA; CDR2 reads SQIVND (reference sequence). This CDR3 region has 13 residues. The CDR3 DNA reads as TGTGCCAGTAGTGGGGTAGCCAAAAACATTCAGTACTTC. Translating it yields CASSGVAKNIQYF.

The chain joins TRBV3-1 to TRBJ2-1, with TRBD2 as a possible D gene (7 bases). Germline V lookup: CDR1 LGHDT, CDR2 YNNKEL (reference sequence). The CDR3 consists of 15 residues. V lost 2 bases and J lost 5, with 13 bases in between. CDR3 sequence: CASSQRGAGNNEQFF. The CDR3 bases are TGTGCCAGCAGCCAACGGGGGGCGGGCAACAATGAGCAGTTCTTC.

This CDR3 reads CASSVRAGSYNEQFF. The CDR3 region has the DNA TGTGCCAGCAGCGTAAGGGCTGGATCCTACAATGAGCAGTTCTTC. This sequence joins TRBV9 and TRBJ2-1; the D is unclear. V lost 1 base, J lost 1 base, and 9 bases lay in between. The CDR3 is made up of 15 amino acids. The germline gives CDR1 SGDLS, CDR2 YYNGEE.

The chain employs TRBV12-5 and TRBJ2-5, with no clear D. V was cut by 0 bases and J by 4 bases, with 15 bases left in between. This CDR3 has 16 amino acids. Germline-derived CDR1 and CDR2 are LGHNT and FRNRAP. CDR3: CASGLVHGRIGETQYF. The CDR3 DNA follows: TGTGCTAGTGGTTTGGTACATGGCCGGATAGGAGAGACCCAGTACTTC. The full variable domain, with the rest looked up from reference TRBV12-5 and TRBJ2-5, is DARVTQTPRHKVTEMGQEVTMRCQPILGHNTVFWYRQTMMQGLELLAYFRNRAPLDDSGMPKDRFSAEMPDATLATLKIQPSEPRDSAVYFCASGLVHGRIGETQYFGPGTRLLVL.

The chain employs TRBV12-3 or TRBV12-4 and TRBJ2-7; D not certain. CDR3 size: 14 residues. The V end was cut by 2 bases, the J end by 5 bases, with 13 bases between. The CDR3, as DNA: TGTGCCAGCAGTTTATACCGAGACTTCGACGAGCAGTACTTC. This sequence encodes CASSLYRDFDEQYF.

CDR3 protein: CASSQPVVRSSYNEQFF. CDR3 DNA sequence: TGTGCCAGCAGCCAACCCGTTGTCAGAAGCTCCTACAATGAGCAGTTCTTC. This sequence joins TRBV4-2 and TRBJ2-1; D not certain. In germline, CDR1 is LGHNA, CDR2 YNFKEQ. CDR3 length: 17 residues. V lost 2 bases and J 0 bases, leaving 14 bases between the germline ends.

The chain couples TRBV6-1 to TRBJ1-5; maybe TRBD1 (5 bases). V shed 4 bases and J shed 3 bases, with 10 bases lying between them. The length of the CDR3 is 14 residues. CDR1 MNHNS and CDR2 SASEGT come from the germline V gene. The CDR3 DNA is TGTGCCAGCAGTGGCGGGACGCACAATCAGCCCCAGCATTTT. It translates to CASSGGTHNQPQHF.

The J gene is TRBJ1-6, the V gene TRBV20-1; 7 bases fit TRBD1. CDR3 length: 13 amino acids. V dropped 3 bases and J dropped 4; count of bases not matched to a gene: 0. CDR1 is DFQATT, CDR2 SNEGSKA, per germline (reference sequence). The CDR3 region is CSARGQYNSPLHF. The CDR3 bases are TGCAGTGCTAGGGGACAGTATAATTCACCCCTCCACTTT.

The V gene is TRBV20-1, the J gene TRBJ2-6; D is perhaps TRBD2 (5 bases). Trimming cost V 0 bases and J 4 bases, with 13 bases left between them. The CDR3 is made up of 16 amino acids. CDR1 DFQATT and CDR2 SNEGSKA come from the germline V gene (reference sequence). For the CDR3, the DNA is TGCAGTGCTAGAGAGGCCTACGGGGAAGGGGCCAACGTCCTGACTTTC. Its protein product is CSAREAYGEGANVLTF.

The rearrangement uses TRBV20-1 and TRBJ2-2; D gene uncertain. Germline V lookup: CDR1 DFQATT, CDR2 SNEGSKA (reference sequence). CDR3 size: 13 residues. V was pared by 3 bases and J by 7 bases, with 12 bases between. Here the CDR3 DNA reads TGCAGTGCTAGCGTCAAAGTAGGCGGGGAGCTGTTTTTT. Protein product: CSASVKVGGELFF.

The chain recombines TRBV19 with TRBJ1-6; D unresolved. V lost 3 bases and J 9 bases, leaving 15 bases between the germline ends. Germline-derived CDR1 and CDR2 are LNHDA and SQIVND (reference sequence). This CDR3 is built from 15 residues. CDR3 sequence reads: CASSIELWSGSPLHF. The CDR3 DNA is TGTGCCAGTAGTATCGAGCTTTGGAGTGGTTCACCCCTCCACTTT.

The rearrangement uses TRBV15 and TRBJ2-3; 9 bases agree with TRBD2. The trim removed 6 bases at V and 5 bases at J, leaving 6 bases unmatched. Germline-derived CDR1 and CDR2 are LNHNV and YYDKDF (reference sequence). This CDR3 is built from 14 residues. CDR3 DNA: TGTGCCACCAGAATAGCGGGGGCCTTAGATACGCAGTATTTT. It specifies CATRIAGALDTQYF.

This clonotype appeared once. The V call is TRBV7-9, the J call TRBJ2-1, with D unclear. This CDR3 comprises 12 residues. Trimming left V 4 bases short and J 10 bases short, with 11 bases between. CDR1 is SEHNR and CDR2 is FQNEAQ in the germline V gene (reference sequence). The DNA for the CDR3 is TGTGCCAGCAGCTCCCGGGCCGGAGAGCAGTTCTTC. Translating it yields CASSSRAGEQFF.

This sequence joins TRBV30 and TRBJ2-7, with D possibly TRBD2 on 6 matching bases. Trimming removed 3 bases at V and 7 bases at J, with 22 bases between. Germline assignment: CDR1 GTSNPN and CDR2 SVGIG (reference sequence). There are 15 residues in the CDR3. CDR3 sequence reads: CAWRMLGGSRGEQYF. CDR3 DNA: TGTGCCTGGAGAATGCTTGGAGGGTCCAGAGGGGAGCAGTACTTC.

V and J are TRBV11-2 and TRBJ2-7; D possibly corresponds to TRBD2 (7 bases). This CDR3 comprises 15 residues. Germline loops: CDR1 SGHAT, CDR2 FQNNGV. V was shortened by 0 bases and J by 2 bases, with 11 bases between the two germline ends. CDR3 in DNA: TGTGCCAGCAGCTTAGACGGGGGGCTAACCTACGAGCAGTACTTC. This encodes CASSLDGGLTYEQYF.

The chain joins TRBV12-3 or TRBV12-4 to TRBJ1-4; possible D gene TRBD1, 5 bases. Trimming took off 6 bases at V and 4 bases at J, with 9 bases between the two ends. The CDR3 sequence is 13 residues long. CDR3 sequence reads: CASRATVNEKLFF. CDR3 bases: TGTGCCAGCAGGGCGACAGTTAATGAAAAACTGTTTTTT.

The rearrangement uses TRBV20-1 and TRBJ1-1; perhaps TRBD1 as D (5 bases). The CDR3 extends over 14 amino acids. Germline CDR1 DFQATT, CDR2 SNEGSKA (reference sequence). The germline V and J ends were trimmed by 6 bases and 3 bases, with 17 bases remaining between them. The CDR3 coding sequence is TGCAGTGCGGCCTACACGGGGCTTTACACTGAAGCTTTCTTT. It is translated as CSAAYTGLYTEAFF.

The chain joins TRBV14 to TRBJ2-1, with D possibly matching TRBD1 (5 bases). The CDR3 is 11 residues long. V was trimmed by 4 bases and J by 12 bases, leaving 10 bases between them. Per the germline V gene, CDR1 is SGHDN and CDR2 is FVKESK. Written as DNA, the CDR3 is TGTGCCAGCAGCCCAGGGCCTAGGCAGTTCTTC. Its translation: CASSPGPRQFF.